This T cell receptor (beta chain) was sequenced during a study of blood T cell repertoires in COVID-19. Individuals aged roughly 18 to 95 years were recruited from 24 US areas. As handled by the study authors: Amplification with reference gene primers provided the estimates of nucleated cell counts. TCRdb's table, derived via immunoSEQ multiplex PCR, lists solely in-frame clones and lacks some. V, J and clone size were drawn from that table, and D and trimming were deduced from the DNA. The sample consists of more than 300,000 clones, more than 75% of them appearing once. This clone was seen more than once but under ten times. The material sequenced was PBMCs or T cells enriched from blood (not recorded which). This TCR came from a young woman who had recovered from COVID-19.

CDR3 amino acids: CASSREGQQNQPQHF. In DNA, the CDR3 is TGCGCCAGCAGCAGAGAGGGACAGCAGAATCAGCCCCAGCATTTT. The rearrangement joins TRBV5-1 to TRBJ1-5; the match to TRBD1 covers 7 bases. This CDR3 comprises 15 residues. The trim removed 4 bases at V and 4 bases at J, leaving 8 bases unmatched. Germline V gene data show CDR1 as SGHRS and CDR2 as YFSETQ.